A single TCR beta chain is shown here with its context. Its antigen remains unknown. This specimen comes from a study of cytomegalovirus exposure and HLA in healthy donors. The PCR contained 60 Vbeta and 13 Jbeta primers. Libraries were prepared by immunoSEQ multiplex PCR; TCRdb keeps only in-frame clonotypes and omits some of them. There are some 270,000 clones in the sample; 75% to 90% occur only once, and around 0.33% lies in the top ten. Whole-study findings and limits: A missense variant in DCLRE1C was later tied to TCR beta V- and J-gene trimming. The authors judged a highly shared variant cluster likely a sequencing artifact. Apparent HLA restriction characterized most CMV-associated TCR beta chains in a later analysis.

This CDR3 spans 15 amino acids. Germline CDR1 and CDR2: SGDLS and YYNGEE. With V trimmed by 3 bases and J by 4 bases, 3 bases remained unmatched. This receptor was identified in a girl aged 2-9 years in good health and CMV-seronegative. The sequenced sample was PBMCs. This chain uses TRBV9 with TRBJ2-1; TRBD1 matches 11 bases. The chain's CDR3 is CASSGRDRGYNEQFF. As DNA, the CDR3 is TGTGCCAGCAGCGGCCGGGACAGGGGGTACAATGAGCAGTTCTTC.